This is a list of T cell receptor beta chains from one sample in a study of T cell changes during pregnancy in multiple sclerosis. TCRdb keeps only in-frame clones here, not all; method: immunoSEQ multiplex PCR. Of around 64,000 clones listed, about nine tenths are singletons. The source was CD4+ T cells from peripheral blood mononuclear cells, collected after pregnancy. All receptors derive from a female donor with multiple sclerosis, enrolled in a pregnancy study. Each CDR3 is given with its conserved first and last residue. A D gene is named only where the DNA matches it firmly. Only some rows state a clone size, as once, few, many or a class for expanded clones.

J gene	D gene	clone size	CDR3 length	V gene	CDR3 protein	CDR3 DNA
TRBJ1-5	TRBD1	.	13	TRBV19	CASSDRAGQPQHF	TGTGCCAGTAGTGACAGGGCAGGCCAGCCCCAGCATTTT
TRBJ2-6	TRBD1	.	18	TRBV19	CASSPRGQSDSGANVLTF	TGTGCCAGTAGTCCCCGGGGACAGTCCGACTCTGGGGCCAACGTCCTGACTTTC
TRBJ2-1	.	once	13	TRBV5-1	CASSLNEAGEQFF	TGCGCCAGCAGCTTGAACGAGGCGGGAGAGCAGTTCTTC
TRBJ2-7	.	.	14	TRBV7-2	CASSLVSSVDEQYF	TGTGCCAGCAGCTTAGTGTCTAGTGTCGACGAGCAGTACTTC
TRBJ1-5	.	.	16	TRBV4-1	CASSHLARGWDQPQHF	TGCGCCAGCAGCCACCTCGCCCGGGGATGGGATCAGCCCCAGCATTTT
TRBJ2-2	TRBD1	.	14	TRBV25-1	CASRWDSVTGELFF	TGTGCCAGCCGCTGGGACAGCGTCACCGGGGAGCTGTTTTTT
TRBJ1-2	.	.	15	TRBV6-1	CASSETQEGQGGYTF	TGTGCCAGCAGTGAAACCCAGGAGGGCCAAGGAGGCTACACCTTC
TRBJ2-4	TRBD1	.	15	TRBV5-6	CASSRDREGGNIQYF	TGTGCCAGCAGCCGGGACAGGGAAGGTGGAAACATTCAGTACTTC
TRBJ1-1	.	.	14	TRBV5-1	CASSLDLANTEAFF	TGCGCCAGCAGCTTGGATCTGGCGAACACTGAAGCTTTCTTT
TRBJ1-4	TRBD1	.	15	TRBV9	CASSARTGLGEKLFF	TGTGCCAGCAGCGCCCGGACAGGCCTTGGGGAAAAACTGTTTTTT
TRBJ2-7	TRBD1	.	14	TRBV5-1	CASSSLTGGSEQYF	TGCGCCAGCAGCTCCTTGACAGGGGGCAGCGAGCAGTACTTC
TRBJ2-7	TRBD1	.	15	TRBV5-8	CASSLGQGPSYEQYF	TGTGCCAGCAGCCTCGGACAGGGCCCATCCTACGAGCAGTACTTC
TRBJ2-7	.	.	13	TRBV25-1	CASSGGLTYEQYF	TGTGCCAGCAGTGGAGGCCTTACCTACGAGCAGTACTTC
TRBJ1-1	.	.	14	TRBV6-5	CASRVDRTNTEAFF	TGTGCCAGCAGAGTTGACAGGACAAACACTGAAGCTTTCTTT
TRBJ2-5	.	once	14	TRBV19	CASSIDRRQETQYF	TGTGCCAGTAGTATTGACAGAAGGCAGGAGACCCAGTACTTC
TRBJ1-2	.	.	14	TRBV6-6	CASSPGVGNYGYTF	TGTGCCAGCAGCCCCGGGGTGGGGAACTATGGCTACACCTTC
TRBJ1-2	.	.	17	TRBV9	CASSVEPGTRANYGYTF	TGTGCCAGCAGCGTCGAGCCCGGGACAAGAGCTAACTATGGCTACACCTTC
TRBJ1-1	.	.	14	TRBV2	CASRAAAGIAEAFF	TGTGCCAGCAGGGCGGCGGCAGGGATAGCTGAAGCTTTCTTT
TRBJ2-1	TRBD2	.	18	TRBV28	CASSLRTSGYGGGYEQFF	TGTGCCAGCAGTTTAAGAACTAGCGGGTACGGTGGAGGATATGAGCAGTTCTTC
TRBJ2-7	TRBD2	.	14	TRBV27	CASSLAGGTYEQYF	TGTGCCAGCAGTTTAGCGGGAGGGACCTACGAGCAGTACTTC
TRBJ2-1	.	.	14	TRBV11-2	CASSPRTVIHEQFF	TGTGCCAGCAGCCCGCGGACAGTAATCCATGAGCAGTTCTTC
TRBJ2-1	.	.	12	TRBV6-5	CASSFDSNEQFF	TGTGCCAGCAGTTTCGACAGCAATGAGCAGTTCTTC
TRBJ2-3	.	.	14	TRBV5-1	CASSLGQFTDTQYF	TGCGCCAGCAGCTTGGGCCAGTTCACAGATACGCAGTATTTT
TRBJ1-1	TRBD1	.	18	TRBV5-1	CASRTLSTGRIGDTEAFF	TGCGCCAGCAGAACACTGTCGACAGGGAGGATTGGGGACACTGAAGCTTTCTTT
TRBJ2-2	.	.	17	TRBV11-3	CASSLGGGGWNTGELFF	TGTGCCAGCAGCTTAGGAGGCGGGGGCTGGAACACCGGGGAGCTGTTTTTT
TRBJ1-2	TRBD1	.	16	TRBV10-3	CAIRPGQGRMDYGYTF	TGTGCCATCAGGCCCGGACAGGGAAGGATGGACTATGGCTACACCTTC
TRBJ2-1	TRBD2	.	17	TRBV23-1	CASSQSIVPGGQIEQFF	TGCGCCAGCAGTCAATCGATTGTACCGGGGGGGCAGATTGAGCAGTTCTTC
TRBJ2-6	.	once	16	TRBV14	CASSFGTFSGANVLTF	TGTGCCAGCAGCTTCGGGACTTTTTCTGGGGCCAACGTCCTGACTTTC
TRBJ2-1	.	.	17	TRBV27	CASSSPPSARSYNEQFF	TGTGCCAGCAGTTCACCTCCTAGCGCCCGATCCTACAATGAGCAGTTCTTC
TRBJ1-1	.	.	15	TRBV7-3	CASSLIPVLSTEAFF	TGTGCCAGCAGCTTAATTCCCGTCCTGAGCACTGAAGCTTTCTTT
TRBJ1-2	.	.	12	TRBV2	CASSAEGYGYTF	TGTGCCAGCAGTGCGGAGGGCTATGGCTACACCTTC
TRBJ1-2	.	.	12	TRBV27	CASSSAGHGYTF	TGTGCCAGCAGTTCGGCAGGGCACGGCTACACCTTC
TRBJ1-3	.	.	16	TRBV4-1	CASSQDPPSSGNTIYF	TGCGCCAGCAGCCAAGACCCACCGAGCTCTGGAAACACCATATATTTT
TRBJ1-2	.	.	13	TRBV5-1	CASSEEGGYGYTF	TGCGCCAGCAGCGAAGAGGGCGGGTATGGCTACACCTTC
TRBJ1-6	TRBD1	.	18	TRBV5-1	CASSHSGQGSSYNSPLHF	TGCGCCAGCAGCCACTCGGGACAGGGGAGCTCCTATAATTCACCCCTCCACTTT
TRBJ1-4	TRBD1	few	14	TRBV6-5	CASSRTGGDEKLFF	TGTGCCAGCAGCCGGACAGGGGGCGATGAAAAACTGTTTTTT
TRBJ1-3	TRBD1	.	17	TRBV5-1	CASSPGQGSGSGNTIYF	TGCGCCAGCAGCCCGGGACAGGGTTCTGGCTCTGGAAACACCATATATTTT
TRBJ2-7	TRBD1	once	15	TRBV9	CASSPRSGTGDEQYF	TGTGCCAGCAGCCCCCGTAGCGGGACAGGGGACGAGCAGTACTTC
TRBJ2-1	TRBD2	.	15	TRBV5-4	CASSWVRGGQNEQFF	TGTGCCAGCAGCTGGGTCCGGGGGGGCCAGAATGAGCAGTTCTTC
TRBJ1-2	.	.	11	TRBV7-8	CASSLGGGYTF	TGTGCCAGCAGCCTAGGAGGGGGCTACACCTTC
TRBJ2-3	.	.	14	TRBV6-1	CASTPMRSTDTQYF	TGTGCCAGCACCCCAATGAGGAGCACAGATACGCAGTATTTT
TRBJ1-4	.	.	15	TRBV6-6	CASSYSGGTNEKLFF	TGTGCCAGCAGTTACTCCGGGGGAACTAATGAAAAACTGTTTTTT
TRBJ2-3	.	.	17	TRBV11-3	CASSLGRRGDGTDTQYF	TGTGCCAGCAGCTTGGGCCGCAGGGGTGATGGGACAGATACGCAGTATTTT
TRBJ1-1	.	few	13	TRBV29-1	CSVELGVNTEAFF	TGCAGCGTTGAACTCGGGGTGAACACTGAAGCTTTCTTT
TRBJ2-5	TRBD2	.	15	TRBV2	CASRETGLARETQYF	TGTGCCAGCAGGGAGACAGGACTAGCCCGAGAGACCCAGTACTTC
TRBJ1-1	.	.	13	TRBV10-3	CAISRGAMAEAFF	TGTGCCATCTCTCGGGGGGCTATGGCTGAAGCTTTCTTT
TRBJ2-1	TRBD1	.	15	TRBV19	CASTRTGATYNEQFF	TGTGCCAGTACCCGGACAGGGGCGACCTACAATGAGCAGTTCTTC
TRBJ1-2	.	.	12	TRBV29-1	CSISAGSGGYTF	TGCAGCATATCGGCGGGGTCCGGGGGCTACACCTTC
TRBJ1-1	TRBD1	few	11	TRBV20-1	CSASRGTEAFF	TGCAGTGCGAGCAGGGGGACTGAAGCTTTCTTT
TRBJ1-2	.	.	16	TRBV5-1	CASSLSPGEGDYGYTF	TGCGCCAGCAGCTTGAGCCCAGGGGAGGGGGACTATGGCTACACCTTC
TRBJ2-7	.	.	17	TRBV7-2	CASSLATRGRSSYEQYF	TGTGCCAGCAGCTTAGCCACGCGGGGGCGGAGCTCCTACGAGCAGTACTTC
TRBJ2-1	.	.	15	TRBV7-2	CASSLEPGSYNEQFF	TGTGCCAGCAGCTTAGAGCCGGGGTCCTACAATGAGCAGTTCTTC
TRBJ1-1	TRBD1	few	13	TRBV2	CASKGDRDTEAFF	TGTGCCAGCAAGGGGGACAGGGACACTGAAGCTTTCTTT
TRBJ2-1	TRBD1	.	15	TRBV28	CASSLRGGSHNEQFF	TGTGCCAGCAGTCTCCGAGGGGGCTCGCACAATGAGCAGTTCTTC
TRBJ1-5	TRBD1	.	13	TRBV18	CASSPGTGQPQHF	TGTGCCAGCTCACCAGGGACAGGTCAGCCCCAGCATTTT